A single sample is the source of the 7 T cell receptor beta chains below, sequenced in a study of cytomegalovirus exposure and HLA in healthy donors. Amplification used 60 Vbeta primers and 13 Jbeta primers. Method: immunoSEQ multiplex PCR; TCRdb's copy keeps in-frame clones and lacks some. Of some 200,000 clones in the sample, 79% were seen once. The sequenced material came from PBMCs. The receptors here all came from a girl between 5 and 17 years old in good health and CMV-seropositive.

This CDR3 reads CASSLDRAGSSGANVLTF. In DNA form, the CDR3 reads TGCGCCAGCAGCTTGGATCGGGCGGGAAGTTCTGGGGCCAACGTCCTGACTTTC. The chain combines TRBV5-1 with TRBJ2-6; weak D call: TRBD2 (6 bases). The CDR3 is 18 amino acids. The germline gives CDR1 SGHRS, CDR2 YFSETQ. The V and J ends lost 0 bases and 1 base respectively, with 14 bases between them.

The chain couples TRBV7-8 to TRBJ2-7, with a weak D call TRBD1 (6 bases). V was pared by 0 bases and J by 4 bases, with 16 bases between. This CDR3 comprises 16 residues. Germline CDR1 SGHVS, CDR2 FQNEAQ. The chain's CDR3 is CASSLAPGDVGYEQYF. The CDR3 DNA reads TGTGCCAGCAGCTTAGCCCCAGGGGATGTCGGGTACGAGCAGTACTTC. The whole variable domain, remainder taken from reference TRBV7-8 and TRBJ2-7, is GAGVSQSPRYKVAKRGQDVALRCDPISGHVSLFWYQQALGQGPEFLTYFQNEAQLDKSGLPSDRFFAERPEGSVSTLKIQRTQQEDSAVYLCASSLAPGDVGYEQYFGPGTRLTVT.

This sequence joins TRBV4-3 and TRBJ1-2, with TRBD1 as a possible D gene (5 bases). CDR3 size: 16 residues. Trimming pared 0 bases from V and 7 bases from J, leaving 18 bases between. CDR1 LGHNA and CDR2 YSLEER come from the germline V gene. This chain's CDR3 is CASSQDETARLRGYTF. The CDR3 nucleotides are TGCGCCAGCAGCCAAGATGAGACAGCCCGACTCCGTGGCTACACCTTC.

This clone was recorded once. This rearrangement joins TRBV7-2 to TRBJ2-2; D call uncertain. This CDR3 has 14 amino acids. Germline CDR1 is SGHTA and CDR2 is FQGNSA. Trimming cost V 4 bases and J 1 base, with 7 bases left between them. The CDR3 coding sequence is TGTGCCAGCAGCTCCTCCCTGAACACCGGGGAGCTGTTTTTT. Translating it yields CASSSSLNTGELFF.

The V gene is TRBV7-8, the J gene TRBJ2-5; tentatively, D is TRBD2 (6 bases). The CDR3 contains 16 residues. The V end lost 1 base, the J end lost 5 bases, and 17 bases lay between the germline ends. CDR1 is SGHVS, CDR2 FQNEAQ, per germline. Here the CDR3 DNA reads TGTGCCAGCAGCTTAGATTATTGGCGGGAAGGGGAGACCCAGTACTTC. Protein: CASSLDYWREGETQYF. Using reference TRBV7-8 and TRBJ2-5 for the parts outside the CDR3, the full variable domain is GAGVSQSPRYKVAKRGQDVALRCDPISGHVSLFWYQQALGQGPEFLTYFQNEAQLDKSGLPSDRFFAERPEGSVSTLKIQRTQQEDSAVYLCASSLDYWREGETQYFGPGTRLLVL.

The table lists this clone with a count of one. The V and J genes are TRBV12-5 and TRBJ2-5, with TRBD2 matching over 11 bases. This CDR3 contains 15 residues. CDR1 is LGHNT and CDR2 is FRNRAP in the germline V gene. Unmatched junction bases numbered 8, after V lost 7 bases and J lost 4 bases. CDR3 residues: CASARPLAGGETQYF. For the CDR3, the DNA is TGTGCTAGTGCCCGGCCGCTAGCGGGGGGAGAGACCCAGTACTTC.

This chain joins TRBV27 and TRBJ1-6; 7 nucleotides agree with TRBD1. The germline V gene encodes CDR1 MNHEY and CDR2 SMNVEV (reference sequence). The V segment lost 4 bases and the J segment 8 bases; nucleotides outside the gene matches: 8. This CDR3 region has 15 residues. In nucleotides, the CDR3 is TGTGCCAGCAGTTCCGGGACAGTATTACATTCACCCCTCCACTTT. Its protein is CASSSGTVLHSPLHF.